These 2 T cell receptor beta chains were sequenced from one sample in a study of T cells in Graves' hyperthyroidism and ophthalmopathy. Regions amplified from RNA transcripts were the TCR beta CDR3 regions. HTBI primers were employed in a first-round RT-PCR of the TCR CDR3. MiXCR, applied by TCRdb to the multiplex PCR reads, yields one record per CDR3 protein. Here the sample spans 300,000 to 450,000 distinct CDR3 sequences, less than 20% being singletons. Sequencing was done on a sample of blood. These receptors all stem from a young man with Graves' ophthalmopathy.

This clonotype came up many times. The chain joins TRBV20-1 to TRBJ1-2, with a weak D call TRBD1 (5 bases). This CDR3 is 12 amino acids long. Trimming shortened V by 3 bases and J by 7 bases, and 12 bases separated the two germline ends. From germline, CDR1 is DFQATT and CDR2 SNEGSKA (reference sequence). The DNA for the CDR3 is TGCAGTGCTAGTGTAGGGGCAAGTGGCTACACCTTC. Protein sequence: CSASVGASGYTF.

The V and J genes are TRBV7-8 and TRBJ1-5; D possibly corresponds to TRBD1 (6 bases). The CDR3 runs 14 residues. Trimming removed 8 bases at V and 7 bases at J, with 18 bases between. Germline V lookup: CDR1 SGHVS, CDR2 FQNEAQ. CDR3 bases: TGTGCCAGCTCCGGGGCAGGGGCAGGGCAGCCCCAGCATTTT. Translated: CASSGAGAGQPQHF.